This passage covers 25 T cell receptor beta chains from one sample sequenced in a study of cytomegalovirus exposure and HLA in healthy donors. Use of 60 Vbeta and 13 Jbeta primers characterized the PCR. Produced via immunoSEQ multiplex PCR; TCRdb's table is partial and in-frame only. The repertoire has about 150,000 clones, roughly 80% of them found once; the top ten carry about 3.4%. The sample taken for sequencing was PBMCs. The receptors here all came from a male donor in good health and CMV-seronegative.

About this clone itself: A much larger clone is a single base away; this may be a read error. V is TRBV11-3 and J is TRBJ1-1, with 7 bases aligning to TRBD1. V lost 4 bases and J lost 4; bases outside the gene matches: 0. Per germline, CDR1 SGHNT and CDR2 YENEEA. This CDR3 spans 12 amino acids. The CDR3 DNA reads TGTGCCAGCAGCTCAGGGGGCACTGAAGCTTTCTTT. Its translation: CASSSGGTEAFF.

V is TRBV18 and J is TRBJ1-1; possibly TRBD1 for D (5 bases). Germline loops: CDR1 KGHSH, CDR2 LQKENI. This CDR3 has 15 amino acids. Trimming pared 6 bases from V and 0 bases from J, leaving 14 bases between. The DNA of the CDR3 is TGTGCCAGCTCTTCCTCGGCAGGGATGAACACTGAAGCTTTCTTT. This encodes CASSSSAGMNTEAFF.

This clone was found a few times. The gene calls are TRBV5-1 and TRBJ2-5, with TRBD1 matching 7 bases. V was pared by 1 base and J by 2 bases, with 5 bases of the junction left unmatched. This CDR3 is built from 15 residues. CDR1 is SGHRS, CDR2 YFSETQ, per germline. The CDR3 loop reads CASSLIGTEQETQYF. The DNA of the CDR3 is TGCGCCAGCAGCTTGATAGGGACAGAGCAAGAGACCCAGTACTTC.

This chain connects TRBV6-5 to TRBJ2-7; D is unclear. This CDR3 has 13 amino acids. Germline V CDR1 and CDR2: MNHEY, SVGAGI. V was trimmed by 2 bases and J by 0 bases, leaving 5 bases between them. CDR3: CASSYDTSYEQYF. In DNA, the CDR3 is TGTGCCAGCAGTTACGACACCTCCTACGAGCAGTACTTC.

This chain connects TRBV30 to TRBJ2-7; possibly TRBD2 for D (5 bases). Germline V gives CDR1 GTSNPN, CDR2 SVGIG (reference sequence). CDR3 length equals 16 residues. V lost 0 bases to trimming and J lost 2 bases, with 17 bases between them. The chain's CDR3 is CAWSVFGIILPYEQYF. The CDR3 nucleotides are TGTGCCTGGAGTGTCTTCGGGATTATCTTACCCTACGAGCAGTACTTC.

The chain recombines TRBV7-9 with TRBJ2-2; D unclear. CDR3 length: 14 amino acids. The germline V and J ends were trimmed by 10 bases and 4 bases, with 16 bases remaining between them. CDR1 and CDR2 from the germline V gene are SEHNR and FQNEAQ (reference sequence). The CDR3, as DNA: TGTGCCAACCCGTCGGGTTTGGGCACCGGGGAGCTGTTTTTT. Translation gives CANPSGLGTGELFF.

This clone was observed a few times. V gene TRBV6-4 combines with J gene TRBJ1-3, with D unresolved. The germline V and J ends were trimmed by 2 bases and 2 bases, with 13 bases remaining between them. The CDR3 has 16 amino acids. The germline gives CDR1 MRHNA, CDR2 SNTAGT. The CDR3 coding sequence is TGTGCCAGCAGTGACAACTTGGGCCCGCCTGGAAACACCATATATTTT. Translation: CASSDNLGPPGNTIYF.

This clone was detected only once. CDR3 amino acids: CARPGQKSPEAFF. In DNA, the CDR3 is TGTGCCAGACCGGGACAGAAGTCCCCTGAAGCTTTCTTT. The genes are TRBV6-4 and TRBJ1-1, with TRBD1 matching 7 bases. J lost 6 bases, V lost 9 bases, and 10 bases had no gene match. The CDR3 is 13 residues long. CDR1 MRHNA and CDR2 SNTAGT come from the germline V gene.

A single count supports this clone. V usage is TRBV11-2 and J usage is TRBJ1-5, with 11 bases matching TRBD1. This CDR3 has 18 residues. J was trimmed by 0 bases and V by 1 base; bases with no gene match: 5. Germline CDR1 reads SGHAT; CDR2 reads FQNNGV. The CDR3 DNA is TGTGCCAGCAGCTTAGGGGACAGGGGGAGAGTTAGCAATCAGCCCCAGCATTTT. Translating gives CASSLGDRGRVSNQPQHF.

The rearrangement joins TRBV5-1 to TRBJ2-3, with 12 bases lining up with TRBD2. The CDR3 loop spans 14 amino acids. Germline lookup yields CDR1 SGHRS and CDR2 YFSETQ. J was trimmed by 7 bases and V by 4 bases; bases with no gene match: 4. DNA of the CDR3: TGCGCCAGCAGCCTAGCGGGGGGGCCGAATACGCAGTATTTT. Translation gives CASSLAGGPNTQYF. Full variable domain (remainder filled in from reference TRBV5-1 and TRBJ2-3): KAGVTQTPRYLIKTRGQQVTLSCSPISGHRSVSWYQQTPGQGLQFLFEYFSETQRNKGNFPGRFSGRQFSNSRSEMNVSTLELGDSALYLCASSLAGGPNTQYFGPGTRLTVL.

The V and J genes are TRBV9 and TRBJ2-2; no clear D gene. The CDR3 extends over 15 amino acids. Trimming pared 0 bases from V and 2 bases from J, leaving 8 bases between. CDR1 is SGDLS and CDR2 is YYNGEE in the germline V gene. The chain's CDR3 is CASSVGSVNTGELFF. In nucleotides, the CDR3 is TGTGCCAGCAGCGTAGGTTCGGTAAACACCGGGGAGCTGTTTTTT.

There are a few counts of this clone. V gene TRBV6-5 combines with J gene TRBJ1-3, with D tentatively TRBD1 (6 bases). Germline V gene sequence: CDR1 MNHEY, CDR2 SVGAGI. V was shortened by 7 bases and J by 0 bases, with 10 bases between the two germline ends. The CDR3 loop spans 14 amino acids. The DNA for the CDR3 is TGTGCCAGCACCTGGGACATCTCTGGAAACACCATATATTTT. Protein sequence: CASTWDISGNTIYF.

This clone appeared a few times. This rearrangement joins TRBV5-8 to TRBJ1-4; D gene uncertain. The length of the CDR3 is 13 residues. Per germline, CDR1 SGHTS and CDR2 YDEGEE. Trimming removed 4 bases at V and 6 bases at J, with 10 bases between. The CDR3 DNA follows: TGTGCCAGCAGCCGCGGAGGTCATGAAAAACTGTTTTTT. Its protein product is CASSRGGHEKLFF.

The chain is built from TRBV11-2 and TRBJ2-2; 9 bases agree with TRBD1. Germline CDR1 and CDR2: SGHAT and FQNNGV. This CDR3 region has 18 residues. V shed 2 bases and J 6 bases; nucleotides not matched to a gene: 13. The CDR3 coding sequence is TGTGCCAGCAGCTTAAGAACCGGGACAGGGATTGGCGCCGGGGAGCTGTTTTTT. Its protein is CASSLRTGTGIGAGELFF.

The CDR3 DNA reads TGTGCCAGCAGCGGGACAGGTTTTAACTATGGCTACACCTTC. As protein: CASSGTGFNYGYTF. The rearrangement uses TRBV28 and TRBJ1-2; TRBD1 matches at 8 bases. The CDR3 has 14 residues. From germline, CDR1 is MDHEN and CDR2 SYDVKM. Trimming took 6 bases from V and 1 from J; bases not matched to a gene: 4.

The chain links TRBV7-2 to TRBJ2-1; no definite D call. Trimming cost V 2 bases and J 5 bases, with 10 bases left between them. The CDR3 runs to 14 residues. Germline V CDR1 and CDR2: SGHTA, FQGNSA. The CDR3 here is CASSLSVMNNEQFF. CDR3 in DNA: TGTGCCAGCAGCTTAAGCGTCATGAACAATGAGCAGTTCTTC.

The chain employs TRBV5-1 and TRBJ1-2; 8 nucleotides match TRBD1. The CDR3 is 14 residues long. Germline-derived CDR1 and CDR2 are SGHRS and YFSETQ. V dropped 3 bases and J dropped 4; count of bases not matched to a gene: 5. The CDR3: CASSSGQGAYGYTF. In DNA, the CDR3 is TGCGCCAGCAGCTCTGGACAGGGTGCCTATGGCTACACCTTC.

V gene TRBV6-5 combines with J gene TRBJ1-1; tentatively, D is TRBD1 (6 bases). The V and J ends lost 6 bases and 3 bases respectively, with 14 bases between them. This CDR3 has 14 residues. Germline V gives CDR1 MNHEY, CDR2 SVGAGI. CDR3 loop: CASRPQGWDTEAFF. The CDR3 DNA reads TGTGCCAGCAGACCGCAGGGGTGGGACACTGAAGCTTTCTTT.

This clone has a handful of counts. The chain links TRBV6-5 to TRBJ1-1; possible D gene TRBD1, 6 bases. Trimming took off 6 bases at V and 1 base at J, with 15 bases between the two ends. The V gene's germline CDR1 is MNHEY and CDR2 SVGAGI. This CDR3 has 15 amino acids. The CDR3 sequence is CASSPQGLSNTEAFF. The CDR3 DNA is TGTGCCAGCAGCCCCCAGGGGCTATCGAACACTGAAGCTTTCTTT.

V usage is TRBV10-3 and J usage is TRBJ2-4; D is possibly TRBD1 (6 bases). The CDR3 consists of 12 residues. Germline CDR1 reads ENHRY; CDR2 reads SYGVKD. Trimming stripped 10 bases from V and 3 bases from J, with 10 bases between. The CDR3 DNA follows: TGTGCCACACAGGGCGGCAAAAACATTCAGTACTTC. It yields the protein CATQGGKNIQYF.

The chain links TRBV7-9 to TRBJ1-1, with D tentatively TRBD1 (5 bases). This CDR3 is built from 18 residues. CDR1 SEHNR and CDR2 FQNEAQ come from the germline V gene (reference sequence). V lost 5 bases, J lost 3 bases, and 25 bases lay in between. CDR3 in amino acids: CASSPRLGLRGGDTEAFF. The CDR3 coding sequence is TGTGCCAGCAGCCCCCGTTTAGGACTACGGGGAGGGGACACTGAAGCTTTCTTT.

This clone was detected a few times. The chain links TRBV2 to TRBJ2-2; D gene uncertain. CDR1 is SNHLY, CDR2 FYNNEI, per germline. The CDR3 length is 14 residues. The ends were cut back, 7 bases at V and 1 base at J, with 10 bases in the middle. This CDR3 reads CASTSERNTGELFF. For the CDR3, the DNA is TGTGCCAGCACCTCAGAAAGGAACACCGGGGAGCTGTTTTTT.

V gene TRBV7-2 combines with J gene TRBJ2-3; D is undetermined. In germline, CDR1 is SGHTA, CDR2 FQGNSA. The CDR3 runs 14 residues. V was clipped by 4 bases and J by 1 base, with 9 bases between them. The CDR3 DNA reads TGTGCCAGCAGCTCGCGGCCAGGCACAGATACGCAGTATTTT. As protein: CASSSRPGTDTQYF.

The DNA for the CDR3 is TGTGCCACCAGCAGAAGTATGATAGGGGTTCAAGCTTTCTTT. This sequence encodes CATSRSMIGVQAFF. The chain combines TRBV15 with TRBJ1-1; maybe TRBD1 (5 bases). CDR1 and CDR2 from the germline V gene are LNHNV and YYDKDF (reference sequence). This CDR3 contains 14 residues. Trimming removed 2 bases from V and 9 bases from J, with 16 bases in between.

The genes are TRBV28 and TRBJ1-6; a possible D gene is TRBD1 (5 bases). Germline V gene sequence: CDR1 MDHEN, CDR2 SYDVKM. The germline V and J ends were trimmed by 7 bases and 13 bases, with 17 bases remaining between them. The CDR3 loop spans 13 amino acids. The CDR3 bases are TGTGCCAGCATGGCAGGGTCATTACAGCCCCTCCACTTT. This encodes CASMAGSLQPLHF.